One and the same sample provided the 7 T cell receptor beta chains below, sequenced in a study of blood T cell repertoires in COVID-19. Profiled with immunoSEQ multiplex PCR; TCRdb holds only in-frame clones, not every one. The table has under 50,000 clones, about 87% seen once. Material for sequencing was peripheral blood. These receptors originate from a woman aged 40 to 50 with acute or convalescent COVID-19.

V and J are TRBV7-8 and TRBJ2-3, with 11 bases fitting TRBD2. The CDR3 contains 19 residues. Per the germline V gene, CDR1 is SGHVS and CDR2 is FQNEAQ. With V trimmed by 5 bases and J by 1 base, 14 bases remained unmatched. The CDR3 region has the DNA TGTGCCAGCAGCCCCTCCGGGACTAGCGGACGCGGGGGCACAGATACGCAGTATTTT. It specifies CASSPSGTSGRGGTDTQYF.

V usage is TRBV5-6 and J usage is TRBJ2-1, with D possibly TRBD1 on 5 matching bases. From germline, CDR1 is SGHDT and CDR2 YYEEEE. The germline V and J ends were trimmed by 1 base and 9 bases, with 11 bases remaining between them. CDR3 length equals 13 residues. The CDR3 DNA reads TGTGCCAGCAGCTTGTATAGAAGGGGTGAGCAGTTCTTC. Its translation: CASSLYRRGEQFF.

The CDR3 DNA reads as TGTGCCACCAGTGACCCCGGAGGATTGGTAGGCTACACCTTC. Amino acid sequence: CATSDPGGLVGYTF. The chain is built from TRBV24-1 and TRBJ1-2; D not resolved. Between the trimmed V and J ends, which lost 4 bases and 8 bases, there was a span of 16 bases. Germline V gene data show CDR1 as KGHDR and CDR2 as SFDVKD. The CDR3 runs 14 residues.

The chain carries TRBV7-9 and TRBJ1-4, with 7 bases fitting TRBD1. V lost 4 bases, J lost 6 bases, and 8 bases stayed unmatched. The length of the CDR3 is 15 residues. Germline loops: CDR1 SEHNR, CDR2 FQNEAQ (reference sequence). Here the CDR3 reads CASSSPGQIYEKLFF. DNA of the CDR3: TGTGCCAGCAGCTCCCCGGGACAGATTTATGAAAAACTGTTTTTT. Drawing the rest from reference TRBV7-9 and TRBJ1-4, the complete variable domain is DTGVSQNPRHKITKRGQNVTFRCDPISEHNRLYWYRQTLGQGPEFLTYFQNEAQLEKSRLLSDRFSAERPKGSFSTLEIQRTEQGDSAMYLCASSSPGQIYEKLFFGSGTQLSVL.

CDR3 in amino acids: CSASSRGNTEAFF. The CDR3 DNA reads TGCAGTGCTAGTTCCAGGGGGAACACTGAAGCTTTCTTT. The chain combines TRBV20-1 with TRBJ1-1; TRBD1 might be the D (6 bases). Trimming shortened V by 3 bases and J by 1 base, and 9 bases separated the two germline ends. The CDR3 is made up of 13 amino acids. The V gene's germline CDR1 is DFQATT and CDR2 SNEGSKA (reference sequence).

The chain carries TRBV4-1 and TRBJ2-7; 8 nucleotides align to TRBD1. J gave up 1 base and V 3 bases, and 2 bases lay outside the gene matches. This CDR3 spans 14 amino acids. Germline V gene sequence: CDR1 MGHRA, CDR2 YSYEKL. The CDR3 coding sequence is TGCGCCAGCAGCCATGGGACAGGATCCTACGAGCAGTACTTC. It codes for CASSHGTGSYEQYF.

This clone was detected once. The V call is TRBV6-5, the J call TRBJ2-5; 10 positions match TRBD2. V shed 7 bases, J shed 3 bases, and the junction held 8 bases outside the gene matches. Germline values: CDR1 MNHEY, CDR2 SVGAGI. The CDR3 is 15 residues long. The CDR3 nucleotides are TGTGCCAGCACCATCCTAGCGGGAGCTAAAGAGACCCAGTACTTC. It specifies CASTILAGAKETQYF.